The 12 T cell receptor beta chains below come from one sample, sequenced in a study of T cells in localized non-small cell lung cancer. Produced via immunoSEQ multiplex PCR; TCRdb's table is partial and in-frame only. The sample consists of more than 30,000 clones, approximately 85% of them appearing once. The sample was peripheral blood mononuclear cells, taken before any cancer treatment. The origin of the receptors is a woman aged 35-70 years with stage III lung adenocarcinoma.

Written as DNA, the CDR3 is TGTGCCAGCAGCCAGGGACAGGGGGCAGGGAGTGAGCAGTTCTTC. Protein sequence: CASSQGQGAGSEQFF. V gene TRBV2 combines with J gene TRBJ2-1, with TRBD1 matching over 12 bases. The CDR3 is 15 amino acids. Germline assignment: CDR1 SNHLY and CDR2 FYNNEI. V gave up 6 bases and J gave up 9 bases; unmatched junction bases: 9.

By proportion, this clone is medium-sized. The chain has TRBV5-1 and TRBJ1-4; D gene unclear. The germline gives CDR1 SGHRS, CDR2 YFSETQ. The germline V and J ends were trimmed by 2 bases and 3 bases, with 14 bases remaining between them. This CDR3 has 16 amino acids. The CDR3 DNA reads TGCGCCAGCAGCTTCACAGCGAATTCCGCTAATGAAAAACTGTTTTTT. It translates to CASSFTANSANEKLFF.

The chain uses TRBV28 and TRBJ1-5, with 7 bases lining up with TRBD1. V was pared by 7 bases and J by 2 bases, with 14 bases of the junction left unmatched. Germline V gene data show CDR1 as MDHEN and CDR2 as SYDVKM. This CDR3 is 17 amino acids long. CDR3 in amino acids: CASTPLGGGSGNQPQHF. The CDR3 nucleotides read TGTGCCAGCACCCCCCTAGGAGGGGGCTCCGGCAATCAGCCCCAGCATTTT.

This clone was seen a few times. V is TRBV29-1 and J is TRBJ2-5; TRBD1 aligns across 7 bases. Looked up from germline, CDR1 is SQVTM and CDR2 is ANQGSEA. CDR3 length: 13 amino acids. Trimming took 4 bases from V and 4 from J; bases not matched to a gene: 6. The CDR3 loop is CSVVTSGGETQYF. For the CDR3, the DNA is TGCAGCGTTGTAACCTCAGGGGGAGAGACCCAGTACTTC.

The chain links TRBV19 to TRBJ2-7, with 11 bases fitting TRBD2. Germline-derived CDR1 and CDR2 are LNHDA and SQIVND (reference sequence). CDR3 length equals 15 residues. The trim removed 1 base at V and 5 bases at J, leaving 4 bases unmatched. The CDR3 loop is CASSIGTSGRNEQYF. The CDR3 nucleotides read TGTGCCAGTAGTATAGGTACTAGCGGGAGAAACGAGCAGTACTTC.

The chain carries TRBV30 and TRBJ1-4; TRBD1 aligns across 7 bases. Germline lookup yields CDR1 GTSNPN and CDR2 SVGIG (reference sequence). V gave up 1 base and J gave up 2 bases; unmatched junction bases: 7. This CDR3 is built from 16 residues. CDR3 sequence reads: CAWSAKQGQTNEKLFF. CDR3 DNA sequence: TGTGCCTGGAGTGCTAAACAGGGGCAGACTAATGAAAAACTGTTTTTT.

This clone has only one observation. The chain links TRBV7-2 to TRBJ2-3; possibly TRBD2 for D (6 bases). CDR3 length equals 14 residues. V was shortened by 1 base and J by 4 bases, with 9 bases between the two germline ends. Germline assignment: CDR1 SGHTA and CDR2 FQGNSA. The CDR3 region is CASSLGEAPDTQYF. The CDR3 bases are TGTGCCAGCAGCTTAGGGGAGGCCCCAGATACGCAGTATTTT.

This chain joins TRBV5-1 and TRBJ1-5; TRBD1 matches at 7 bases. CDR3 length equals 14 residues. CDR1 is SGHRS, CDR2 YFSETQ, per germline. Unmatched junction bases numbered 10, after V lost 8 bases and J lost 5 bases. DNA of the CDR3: TGCGCCAGTAGCCTCGGGCAGGGGGATCAGCCCCAGCATTTT. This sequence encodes CASSLGQGDQPQHF.

CDR3 sequence reads: CAISPGQPYEQYF. The CDR3 DNA is TGTGCCATCAGCCCGGGACAGCCTTACGAGCAGTACTTC. V gene TRBV10-3 combines with J gene TRBJ2-7; 7 nucleotides align to TRBD1. J gave up 4 bases and V 6 bases, and 6 bases lay outside the gene matches. The CDR3 extends over 13 amino acids. CDR1 is ENHRY and CDR2 is SYGVKD in the germline V gene.

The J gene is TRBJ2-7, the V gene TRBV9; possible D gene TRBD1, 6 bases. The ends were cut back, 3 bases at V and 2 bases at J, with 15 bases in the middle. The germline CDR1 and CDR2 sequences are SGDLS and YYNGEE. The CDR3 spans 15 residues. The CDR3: CASSARGVGAYEQYF. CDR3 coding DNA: TGTGCCAGCAGCGCCAGGGGAGTGGGAGCCTACGAGCAGTACTTC.

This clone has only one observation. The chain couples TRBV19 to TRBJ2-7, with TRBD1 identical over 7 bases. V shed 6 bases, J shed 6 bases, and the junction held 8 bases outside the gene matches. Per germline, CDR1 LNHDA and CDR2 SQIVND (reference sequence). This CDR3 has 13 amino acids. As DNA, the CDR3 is TGTGCCAGTAGGCGGTTCGCAGGGGGCGAGCAGTACTTC. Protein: CASRRFAGGEQYF.

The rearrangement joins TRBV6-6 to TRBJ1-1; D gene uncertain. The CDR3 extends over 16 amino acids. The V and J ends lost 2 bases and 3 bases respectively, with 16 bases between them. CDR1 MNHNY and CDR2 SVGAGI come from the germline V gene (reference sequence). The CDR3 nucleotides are TGTGCCAGCAGTTACCTGGGGAACGGCCTGGACACTGAAGCTTTCTTT. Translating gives CASSYLGNGLDTEAFF.